This TCR beta chain is drawn from a study of cytomegalovirus exposure and HLA in healthy donors. Study details: Within an early data release were about 85 million unique TCRs drawn from HLA-typed donors.

60 Vbeta and 13 Jbeta primers were used in PCR. Generated by immunoSEQ multiplex PCR, the TCRdb table keeps only in-frame clones and is missing some. The table includes about 170,000 clones, less than 85% detected once. This CDR3 has 16 residues. V shed 2 bases and J 7 bases; nucleotides not matched to a gene: 13. CDR1 and CDR2 from the germline V gene are SGHTA and FQGNSA. Points on this clone: The antigen is unknown.

At sampling all donors were nominally healthy, likely with unrecorded immune exposures. The study, taken as a whole, reports: The study listed around 150 cytomegalovirus-associated TCR beta chains. Later on, an analysis tied approximately 15,000 TCR beta sequences to HLA alleles at 0.05 false discovery rate.

The specimen was PBMCs. This TCR came from a man younger than 35 in good health and CMV-seronegative. The chain combines TRBV7-2 with TRBJ1-2; 7 bases line up with TRBD1. CDR3 region: CASSLRYRDRQVGYTF. CDR3 nucleotides: TGTGCCAGCAGCTTACGATATAGGGACAGACAAGTTGGCTACACCTTC.